This passage covers 22 T cell receptor beta chains from one sample sequenced in a study of cytomegalovirus exposure and HLA in healthy donors. Primers for the PCR totalled 60 Vbeta and 13 Jbeta. The data were produced by immunoSEQ multiplex PCR, yet TCRdb's version contains in-frame clones alone and is incomplete. This sample's table reports 150,000 to 200,000 clones. The sequencing input was PBMCs. All receptors come from a man aged 25-40 years in good health and CMV-seronegative.

The chain combines TRBV6-5 with TRBJ1-4, with unresolved D. The CDR3 totals 14 residues. Germline V lookup: CDR1 MNHEY, CDR2 SVGAGI. Trimming pared 6 bases from V and 3 bases from J, leaving 11 bases between. The CDR3 DNA reads TGTGCCAGCAGACTGAGTGAGGCTAATGAAAAACTGTTTTTT. This codes for CASRLSEANEKLFF.

The chain recombines TRBV7-2 with TRBJ2-5; TRBD2 matches at 7 bases. The J call may be mistaken, given a closer DNA end match to TRBJ2-7. Germline lookup yields CDR1 SGHTA and CDR2 FQGNSA. This CDR3 contains 15 residues. CDR3 bases: TGTGCCAGCAGCTTTCGGGCGGGGGACTCCTACGAGCAGTACTTC. Its translation: CASSFRAGDSYEQYF.

The chain joins TRBV4-2 to TRBJ2-7; D might be TRBD2 (5 bases). This CDR3 contains 17 residues. Germline CDR1 LGHNA, CDR2 YNFKEQ. V was cut by 4 bases and J by 1 base, with 20 bases left in between. CDR3 nucleotides: TGTGCCAGCAGCCCAGAAGCGGACTGGCGTTATTCCTACGAGCAGTACTTC. Protein: CASSPEADWRYSYEQYF.

CDR3 sequence: CASSSPRGSRSGNTIYF. In DNA form, the CDR3 reads TGTGCCAGCAGTTCCCCCAGGGGGTCTCGCTCTGGAAACACCATATATTTT. The chain recombines TRBV28 with TRBJ1-3; TRBD1 aligns across 7 bases. Losses at the gene ends were 4 bases for V and 0 bases for J; bases not matched to a gene: 9. The CDR3 consists of 17 residues. Germline CDR1 is MDHEN and CDR2 is SYDVKM.

The rearrangement uses TRBV30 and TRBJ2-1; 10 bases agree with TRBD2. The J segment lost 8 bases and the V segment lost 0 bases, leaving 7 bases of the junction unmatched. Germline values: CDR1 GTSNPN, CDR2 SVGIG (reference sequence). CDR3 length equals 15 residues. The CDR3 loop is CAWSVRLAGADEQFF. The CDR3, as DNA: TGTGCCTGGAGTGTCCGGCTAGCGGGAGCGGATGAGCAGTTCTTC.

V gene TRBV5-6 combines with J gene TRBJ2-1; 9 bases fit TRBD2. The CDR3 totals 16 residues. The V gene's germline CDR1 is SGHDT and CDR2 YYEEEE. The ends lost 6 bases at V and 8 bases at J; junction bases unmatched: 15. CDR3 bases: TGTGCCAGCAACCCTAGTTCTAGCGGGAATATTCATGAGCAGTTCTTC. It specifies CASNPSSSGNIHEQFF. Full variable domain (rest looked up from reference TRBV5-6 and TRBJ2-1): DAGVTQSPTHLIKTRGQQVTLRCSPKSGHDTVSWYQQALGQGPQFIFQYYEEEERQRGNFPDRFSGHQFPNYSSELNVNALLLGDSALYLCASNPSSSGNIHEQFFGPGTRLTVL.

This sequence joins TRBV27 and TRBJ1-2; tentative D call: TRBD1 (5 bases). Germline assignment: CDR1 MNHEY and CDR2 SMNVEV (reference sequence). V lost 3 bases and J 4 bases, leaving 21 bases between the germline ends. The CDR3 contains 17 residues. CDR3 nucleotide sequence: TGTGCCAGCAGTTTTTGGGGCGGCCGCCTGTCCTTCTATGGCTACACCTTC. Protein: CASSFWGGRLSFYGYTF.

V usage is TRBV6-6 and J usage is TRBJ2-1; maybe TRBD2 (5 bases). The ends were cut back, 6 bases at V and 0 bases at J, with 15 bases in the middle. CDR1 is MNHNY, CDR2 SVGAGI, per germline (reference sequence). This CDR3 is built from 16 residues. The CDR3 region has the DNA TGTGCCAGCAGCGGTCCGACGGGGAGCTCCTACAATGAGCAGTTCTTC. Translated: CASSGPTGSSYNEQFF.

This sequence joins TRBV7-9 and TRBJ1-2; TRBD1 is a possible D gene (5 bases). Germline V lookup: CDR1 SEHNR, CDR2 FQNEAQ (reference sequence). V shed 3 bases and J shed 0 bases, with 5 bases lying between them. The CDR3 totals 13 residues. The CDR3: CASSLTANYGYTF. In nucleotides, the CDR3 is TGTGCCAGCAGCTTGACAGCTAACTATGGCTACACCTTC.

The chain links TRBV4-3 to TRBJ1-1, with D possibly being TRBD1 (6 bases). Germline V lookup: CDR1 LGHNA, CDR2 YSLEER. V gave up 4 bases and J gave up 1 base, with 13 bases separating them. The CDR3 totals 15 residues. The CDR3 coding sequence is TGCGCCAGCAGCCGACAACGGGGGGCGAACACTGAAGCTTTCTTT. Amino acid sequence: CASSRQRGANTEAFF.

The V call is TRBV30, the J call TRBJ2-3, with D possibly TRBD2 on 5 matching bases. Germline CDR1 and CDR2: GTSNPN and SVGIG (reference sequence). Trimming cost V 0 bases and J 0 bases, with 7 bases left between them. The CDR3 sequence is 14 residues long. CDR3 region: CAWSVAASTDTQYF. The CDR3 nucleotides are TGTGCCTGGAGTGTAGCGGCGAGCACAGATACGCAGTATTTT.

The gene calls are TRBV5-6 and TRBJ2-1; D is unresolved. This CDR3 is built from 11 residues. Germline CDR1 SGHDT, CDR2 YYEEEE. V lost 3 bases, J lost 9 bases, and 7 bases lay in between. The CDR3 region has the DNA TGTGCCAGCAGCTCCCTTAGTGAGCAGTTCTTC. Translation gives CASSSLSEQFF.

The chain is built from TRBV6-5 and TRBJ2-7; D may be TRBD2 (5 bases). The CDR3 has 13 amino acids. Germline V gene lookup returns CDR1 MNHEY and CDR2 SVGAGI. The V gene lost 4 bases and the J gene lost 3 bases, with 10 bases spanning the gap. Here the CDR3 DNA reads TGTGCCAGCAGTTTCTCCCGGGGCTACGAGCAGTACTTC. It translates to CASSFSRGYEQYF.

The V call is TRBV10-3, the J call TRBJ2-7; TRBD1 aligns across 8 bases. This CDR3 has 13 amino acids. Per the germline V gene, CDR1 is ENHRY and CDR2 is SYGVKD. Unmatched junction bases numbered 4, after V lost 4 bases and J lost 5 bases. The CDR3 spells CAISGTGIHEQYF. The CDR3 region has the DNA TGTGCCATCAGTGGGACAGGGATCCACGAGCAGTACTTC.

CDR3 DNA: TGTGCCAGCTCACCACCGGTGCGGGAGAGGCCAGATACGCAGTATTTT. This codes for CASSPPVRERPDTQYF. This chain connects TRBV18 to TRBJ2-3; TRBD2 matches 7 bases. J lost 4 bases, V lost 0 bases, and 7 bases had no gene match. The CDR3 runs 16 residues. The germline CDR1 and CDR2 sequences are KGHSH and LQKENI.

This sequence joins TRBV4-3 and TRBJ1-2; the match to TRBD1 covers 7 bases. Germline trimming cut 4 bases from V and 4 bases from J; bases unmatched to any gene: 3. CDR3 length: 13 amino acids. The germline gives CDR1 LGHNA, CDR2 YSLEER. CDR3 region: CASSPDRSYGYTF. For the CDR3, the DNA is TGCGCCAGCAGCCCGGACAGGTCCTATGGCTACACCTTC.

V usage is TRBV4-1 and J usage is TRBJ1-2; 9 bases are a match to TRBD1. Germline CDR1 is MGHRA and CDR2 is YSYEKL. The CDR3 loop spans 15 amino acids. With 0 bases clipped from V and 6 bases from J, the junction kept 5 bases outside the gene matches. CDR3 nucleotide sequence: TGCGCCAGCAGCCAAGACCTACGGACAGGGGATGGCTACACCTTC. Its translation: CASSQDLRTGDGYTF.

The chain joins TRBV5-4 to TRBJ2-1, with a weak D call TRBD2 (5 bases). Trimming pared 2 bases from V and 8 bases from J, leaving 8 bases between. This CDR3 comprises 12 residues. Per the germline V gene, CDR1 is SGHNT and CDR2 is YYREEE (reference sequence). The CDR3 here is CASSFMDYEQFF. CDR3 sequence (DNA): TGTGCCAGCAGCTTCATGGACTATGAGCAGTTCTTC.

The gene calls are TRBV7-9 and TRBJ2-4; maybe TRBD1 (5 bases). CDR1 and CDR2 (germline): SEHNR, FQNEAQ (reference sequence). This CDR3 contains 16 residues. The V end lost 5 bases, the J end lost 0 bases, and 14 bases lay between the germline ends. CDR3 DNA: TGTGCCAGCAGCCCCGGGCAGGGTCTAGCCAAAAACATTCAGTACTTC. Its protein is CASSPGQGLAKNIQYF.

The rearrangement uses TRBV7-8 and TRBJ1-5; tentatively, D is TRBD1 (5 bases). V lost 5 bases and J lost 6, with 17 bases in between. The CDR3 length is 15 residues. Germline-derived CDR1 and CDR2 are SGHVS and FQNEAQ. The CDR3 DNA is TGTGCCAGCAGCGGGCCAGGGCAGGGATCTCAGCCCCAGCATTTT. Protein sequence: CASSGPGQGSQPQHF.

The chain employs TRBV5-5 and TRBJ2-2; D is perhaps TRBD1 (6 bases). CDR3 length: 16 amino acids. Germline CDR1 SGHKS, CDR2 YYEKEE (reference sequence). Trimming stripped 0 bases from V and 1 base from J, with 10 bases between. For the CDR3, the DNA is TGTGCCAGCAGCTTGGGGGGGCAGATGAACACCGGGGAGCTGTTTTTT. Encoded protein: CASSLGGQMNTGELFF.

The chain is built from TRBV5-1 and TRBJ2-3; TRBD2 matches 9 bases. CDR1 is SGHRS, CDR2 YFSETQ, per germline. The CDR3 extends over 16 amino acids. V dropped 4 bases and J dropped 4; count of bases not matched to a gene: 10. The CDR3 DNA reads as TGCGCCAGCAGCCCCGGCGTAGCGGGAGTCTCAGATACGCAGTATTTT. Residues: CASSPGVAGVSDTQYF.